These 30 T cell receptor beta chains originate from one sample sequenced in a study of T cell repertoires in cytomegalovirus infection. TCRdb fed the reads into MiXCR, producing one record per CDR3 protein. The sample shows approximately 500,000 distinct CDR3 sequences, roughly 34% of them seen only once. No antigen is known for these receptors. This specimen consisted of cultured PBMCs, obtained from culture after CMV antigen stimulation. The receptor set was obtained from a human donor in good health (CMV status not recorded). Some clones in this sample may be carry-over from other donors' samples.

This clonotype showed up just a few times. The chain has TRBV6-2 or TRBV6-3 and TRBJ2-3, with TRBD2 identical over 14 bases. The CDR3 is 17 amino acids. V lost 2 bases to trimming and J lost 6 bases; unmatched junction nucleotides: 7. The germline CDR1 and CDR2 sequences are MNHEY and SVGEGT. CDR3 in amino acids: CASSYVGLAGVADTQYF. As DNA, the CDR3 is TGTGCCAGCAGTTACGTGGGACTAGCGGGAGTTGCCGATACGCAGTATTTT.

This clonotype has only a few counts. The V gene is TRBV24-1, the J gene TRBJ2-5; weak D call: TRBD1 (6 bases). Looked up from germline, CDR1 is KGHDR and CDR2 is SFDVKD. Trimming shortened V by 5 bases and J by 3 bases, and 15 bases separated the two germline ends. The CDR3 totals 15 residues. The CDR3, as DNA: TGTGCCACCAGTGCCCCCGGCTCAGGGGAAGAGACCCAGTACTTC. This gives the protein CATSAPGSGEETQYF.

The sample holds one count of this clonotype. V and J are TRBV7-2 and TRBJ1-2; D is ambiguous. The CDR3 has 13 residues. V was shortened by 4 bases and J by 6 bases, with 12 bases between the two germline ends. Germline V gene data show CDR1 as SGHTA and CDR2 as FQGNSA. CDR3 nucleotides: TGTGCCAGCAGCTCACCCCTCCTGGATGGCTACACCTTC. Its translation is CASSSPLLDGYTF.

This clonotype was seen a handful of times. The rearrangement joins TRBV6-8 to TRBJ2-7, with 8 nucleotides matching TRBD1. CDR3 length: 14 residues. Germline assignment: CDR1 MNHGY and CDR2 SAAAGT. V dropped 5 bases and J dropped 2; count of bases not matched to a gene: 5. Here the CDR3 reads CASSRTGGAYEQYV. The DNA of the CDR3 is TGTGCCAGCAGTAGAACAGGGGGAGCCTACGAGCAGTACGTC.

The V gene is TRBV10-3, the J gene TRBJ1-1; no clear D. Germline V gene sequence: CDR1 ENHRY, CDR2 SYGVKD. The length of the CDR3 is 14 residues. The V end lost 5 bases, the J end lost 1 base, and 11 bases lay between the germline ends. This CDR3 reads CAISSVSGNTEAFF. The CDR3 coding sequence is TGTGCCATCAGTTCCGTCTCTGGGAACACTGAAGCTTTCTTT.

The CDR3: CASSQRGSAVYNEQFF. Written as DNA, the CDR3 is TGTGCCAGCAGCCAGAGAGGGTCGGCTGTATACAATGAGCAGTTCTTC. V gene TRBV14 combines with J gene TRBJ2-1; D is perhaps TRBD2 (5 bases). CDR3 length: 16 residues. The germline gives CDR1 SGHDN, CDR2 FVKESK. V was cut by 3 bases and J by 4 bases, with 16 bases left in between.

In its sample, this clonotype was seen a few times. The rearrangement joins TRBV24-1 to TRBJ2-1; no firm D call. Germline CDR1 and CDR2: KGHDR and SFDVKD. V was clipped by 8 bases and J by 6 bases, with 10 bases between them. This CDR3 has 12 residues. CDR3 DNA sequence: TGTGCCACCAAAGGACGGACCAATGAGCAGTTCTTC. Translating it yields CATKGRTNEQFF.

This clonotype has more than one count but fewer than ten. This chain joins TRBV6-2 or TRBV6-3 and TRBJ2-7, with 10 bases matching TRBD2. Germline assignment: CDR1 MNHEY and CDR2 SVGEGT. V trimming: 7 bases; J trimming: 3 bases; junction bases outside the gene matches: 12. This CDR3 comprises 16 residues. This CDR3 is CASTPLPSGRFYEQYV. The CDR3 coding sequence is TGTGCCAGCACTCCCCTCCCTAGCGGGAGATTCTACGAGCAGTACGTC.

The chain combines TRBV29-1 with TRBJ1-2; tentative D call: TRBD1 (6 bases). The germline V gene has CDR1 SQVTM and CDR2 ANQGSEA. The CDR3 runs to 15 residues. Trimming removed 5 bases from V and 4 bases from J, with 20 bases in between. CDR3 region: CSVPRGPPLLYGYTF. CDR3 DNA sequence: TGCAGCGTTCCCAGGGGCCCCCCTTTACTCTATGGCTACACCTTC. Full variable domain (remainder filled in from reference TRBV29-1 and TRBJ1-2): SAVISQKPSRDICQRGTSLTIQCQVDSQVTMMFWYRQQPGQSLTLIATANQGSEATYESGFVIDKFPISRPNLTFSTLTVSNMSPEDSSIYLCSVPRGPPLLYGYTFGSGTRLTVV.

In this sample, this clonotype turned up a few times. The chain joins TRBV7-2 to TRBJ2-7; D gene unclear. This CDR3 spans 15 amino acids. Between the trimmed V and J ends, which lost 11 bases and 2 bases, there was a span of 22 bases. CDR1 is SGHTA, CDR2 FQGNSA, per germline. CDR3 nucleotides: TGTGCCCCACCCCCCCTGGAAAAGCCCACCTACGAGCAGTACGTC. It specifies CAPPPLEKPTYEQYV.

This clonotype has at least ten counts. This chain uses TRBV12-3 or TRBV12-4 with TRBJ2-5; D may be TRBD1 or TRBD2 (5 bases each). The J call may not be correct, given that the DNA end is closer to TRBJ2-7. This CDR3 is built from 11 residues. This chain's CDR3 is CASSFGAEQYF. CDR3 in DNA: TGTGCCAGCAGTTTCGGGGCCGAGCAGTACTTC.

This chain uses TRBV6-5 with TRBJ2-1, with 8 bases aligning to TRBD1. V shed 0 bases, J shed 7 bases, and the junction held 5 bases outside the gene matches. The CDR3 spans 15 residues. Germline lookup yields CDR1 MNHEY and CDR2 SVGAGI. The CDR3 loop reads CASSYSRQGRNEQFF. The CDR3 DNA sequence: TGTGCCAGCAGTTACTCAAGACAGGGGAGAAATGAGCAGTTCTTC.

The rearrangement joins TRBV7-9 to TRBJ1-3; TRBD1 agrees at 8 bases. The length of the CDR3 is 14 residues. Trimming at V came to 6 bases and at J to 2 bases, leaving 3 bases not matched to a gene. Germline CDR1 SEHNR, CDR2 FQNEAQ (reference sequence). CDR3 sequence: CASRPTGAGNTIYF. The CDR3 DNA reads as TGTGCCAGCAGACCGACAGGGGCTGGAAACACCATATATTTT.

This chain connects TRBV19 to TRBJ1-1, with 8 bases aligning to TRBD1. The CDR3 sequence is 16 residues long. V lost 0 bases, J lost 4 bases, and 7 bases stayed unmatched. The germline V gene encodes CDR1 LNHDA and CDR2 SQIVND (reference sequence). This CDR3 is CASSIDSTGVRTEAFF. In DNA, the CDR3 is TGTGCCAGTAGTATAGACTCGACAGGGGTGCGCACTGAAGCTTTCTTT.

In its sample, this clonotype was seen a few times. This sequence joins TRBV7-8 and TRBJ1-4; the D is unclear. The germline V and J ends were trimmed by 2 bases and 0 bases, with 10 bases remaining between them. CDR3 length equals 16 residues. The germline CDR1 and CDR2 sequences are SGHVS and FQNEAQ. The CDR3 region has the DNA TGTGCCAGCAGCTTAAAGTCGACTTCAACTAATGAAAAACTGTTTTTT. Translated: CASSLKSTSTNEKLFF.

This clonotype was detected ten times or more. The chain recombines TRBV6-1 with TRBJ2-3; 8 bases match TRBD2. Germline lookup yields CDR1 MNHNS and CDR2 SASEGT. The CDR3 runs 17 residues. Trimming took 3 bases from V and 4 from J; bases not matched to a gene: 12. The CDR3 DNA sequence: TGTGCCAGCAGTGAGGCTGTGGCGGGAGGCGGGTCAGATACGCAGTATTTT. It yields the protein CASSEAVAGGGSDTQYF.

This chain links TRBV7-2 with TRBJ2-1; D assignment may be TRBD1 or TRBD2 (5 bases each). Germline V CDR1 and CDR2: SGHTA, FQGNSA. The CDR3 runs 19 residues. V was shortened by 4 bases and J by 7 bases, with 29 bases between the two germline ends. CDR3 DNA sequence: TGTGCCAGCAGCTCCAAGACAATTTTCCGGGACGGAGGTAGGAATGAGCAGTTCTTC. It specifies CASSSKTIFRDGGRNEQFF.

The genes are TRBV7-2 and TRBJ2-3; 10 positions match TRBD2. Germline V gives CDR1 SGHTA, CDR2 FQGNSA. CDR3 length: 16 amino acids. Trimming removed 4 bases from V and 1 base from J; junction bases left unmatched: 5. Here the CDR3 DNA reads TGTGCCAGCAGCTACCTAGCGGGAGCGGGCACAGATACGCAGTATTTT. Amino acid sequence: CASSYLAGAGTDTQYF.

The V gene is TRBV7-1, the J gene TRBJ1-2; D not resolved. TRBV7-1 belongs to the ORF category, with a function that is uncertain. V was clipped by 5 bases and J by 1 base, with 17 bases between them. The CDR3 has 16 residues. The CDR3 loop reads CASSPLLSTVNYGYTF. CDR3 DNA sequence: TGTGCCAGCAGCCCACTACTGAGTACCGTTAACTATGGCTACACCTTC.

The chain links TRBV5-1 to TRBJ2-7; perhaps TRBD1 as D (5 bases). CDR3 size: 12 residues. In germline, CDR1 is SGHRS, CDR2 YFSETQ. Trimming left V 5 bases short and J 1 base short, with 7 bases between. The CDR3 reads CASRTESYEQYF. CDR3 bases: TGCGCCAGCAGGACAGAGTCCTACGAGCAGTACTTC.

The CDR3 loop is CSARVPQLGTDTQYF. The CDR3 bases are TGCAGTGCTAGAGTCCCCCAGCTAGGCACAGATACGCAGTATTTT. The V gene is TRBV20-1, the J gene TRBJ2-3; D ambiguous. This CDR3 has 15 amino acids. Trimming stripped 1 base from V and 1 base from J, with 12 bases between. Germline CDR1 and CDR2: DFQATT and SNEGSKA (reference sequence).

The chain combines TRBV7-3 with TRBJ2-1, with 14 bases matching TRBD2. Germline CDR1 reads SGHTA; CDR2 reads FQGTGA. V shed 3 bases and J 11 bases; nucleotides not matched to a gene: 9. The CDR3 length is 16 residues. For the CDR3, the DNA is TGTGCCAGCAGCTTGTCTAGGGGACTAGCGGGAGTCCAGCAGTTCTTC. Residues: CASSLSRGLAGVQQFF.

The CDR3 DNA reads as TGTGCCAGCAGTTCAGCTCGTCGGGCGGGCTCCTACAATGAGCAGTTCTTC. Translated: CASSSARRAGSYNEQFF. The chain has TRBV6-5 and TRBJ2-1, with D possibly TRBD2 on 5 matching bases. Trimming cost V 4 bases and J 0 bases, with 16 bases left between them. Looked up from germline, CDR1 is MNHEY and CDR2 is SVGAGI. The CDR3 totals 17 residues.

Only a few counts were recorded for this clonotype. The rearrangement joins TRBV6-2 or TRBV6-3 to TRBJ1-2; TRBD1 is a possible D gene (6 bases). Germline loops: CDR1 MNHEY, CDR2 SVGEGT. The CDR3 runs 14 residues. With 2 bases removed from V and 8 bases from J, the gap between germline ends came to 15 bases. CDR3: CASSYRDTLGGYTF. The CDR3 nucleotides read TGTGCCAGCAGTTACCGGGACACCCTTGGGGGCTACACCTTC.

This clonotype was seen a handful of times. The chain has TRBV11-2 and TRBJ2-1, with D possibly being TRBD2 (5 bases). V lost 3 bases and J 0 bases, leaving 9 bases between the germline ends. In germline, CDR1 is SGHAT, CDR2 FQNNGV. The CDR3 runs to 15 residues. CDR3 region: CASSFFEGSYNEQFF. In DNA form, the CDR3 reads TGTGCCAGCAGCTTTTTCGAGGGCTCCTACAATGAGCAGTTCTTC.

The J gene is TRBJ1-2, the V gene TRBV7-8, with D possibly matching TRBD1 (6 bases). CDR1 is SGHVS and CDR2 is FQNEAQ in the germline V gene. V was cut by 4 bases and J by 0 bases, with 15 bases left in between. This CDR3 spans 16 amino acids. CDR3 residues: CASSYETGASNYGYTF. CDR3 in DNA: TGTGCCAGCAGCTACGAGACAGGCGCTTCTAACTATGGCTACACCTTC. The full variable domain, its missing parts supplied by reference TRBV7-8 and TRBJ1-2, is GAGVSQSPRYKVAKRGQDVALRCDPISGHVSLFWYQQALGQGPEFLTYFQNEAQLDKSGLPSDRFFAERPEGSVSTLKIQRTQQEDSAVYLCASSYETGASNYGYTFGSGTRLTVV.

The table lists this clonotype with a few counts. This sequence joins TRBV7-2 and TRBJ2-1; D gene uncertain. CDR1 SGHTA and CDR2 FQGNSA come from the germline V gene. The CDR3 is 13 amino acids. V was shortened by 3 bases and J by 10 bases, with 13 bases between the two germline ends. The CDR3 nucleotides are TGTGCCAGCAGCTTCTTCGCGGAGACAGAGCAGTTCTTC. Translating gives CASSFFAETEQFF.

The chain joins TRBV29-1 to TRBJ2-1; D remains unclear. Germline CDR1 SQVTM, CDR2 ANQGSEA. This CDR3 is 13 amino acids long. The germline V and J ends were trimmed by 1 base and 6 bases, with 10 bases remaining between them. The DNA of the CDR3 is TGCAGCGTTGAAGGGCAAGGGTTCAATGAGCAGTTCTTC. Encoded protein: CSVEGQGFNEQFF.

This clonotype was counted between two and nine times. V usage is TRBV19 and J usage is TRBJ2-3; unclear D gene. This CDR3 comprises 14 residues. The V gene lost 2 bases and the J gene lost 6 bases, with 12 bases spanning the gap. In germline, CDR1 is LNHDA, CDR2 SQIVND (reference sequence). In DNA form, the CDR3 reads TGTGCCAGTAGTATAAGTCTAGATCTCGATACGCAGTATTTT. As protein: CASSISLDLDTQYF.

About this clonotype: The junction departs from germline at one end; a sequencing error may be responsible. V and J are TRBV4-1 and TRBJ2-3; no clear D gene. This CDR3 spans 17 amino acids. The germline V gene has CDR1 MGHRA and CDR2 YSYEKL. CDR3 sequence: CASSQRRGMSATDTQYF. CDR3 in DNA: TGTGCCAGCAGCCAGAGGAGAGGCATGTCAGCCACAGATACGCAGTATTTT.